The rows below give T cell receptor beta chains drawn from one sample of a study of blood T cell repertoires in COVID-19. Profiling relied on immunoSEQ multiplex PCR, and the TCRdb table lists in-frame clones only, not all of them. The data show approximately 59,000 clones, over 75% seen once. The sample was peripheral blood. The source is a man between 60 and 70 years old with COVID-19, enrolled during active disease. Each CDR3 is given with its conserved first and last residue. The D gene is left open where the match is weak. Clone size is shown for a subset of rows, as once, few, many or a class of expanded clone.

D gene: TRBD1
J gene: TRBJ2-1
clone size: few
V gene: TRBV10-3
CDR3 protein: CAISESGPGQGNEQFF
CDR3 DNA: TGTGCCATCAGTGAGTCGGGCCCCGGACAGGGGAATGAGCAGTTCTTC

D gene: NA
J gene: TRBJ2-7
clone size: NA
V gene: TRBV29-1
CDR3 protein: CSVLGAGEQYF
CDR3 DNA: TGCAGCGTTTTGGGGGCGGGCGAGCAGTACTTC

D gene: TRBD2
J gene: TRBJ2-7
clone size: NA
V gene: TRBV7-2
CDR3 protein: CASTPGGGYEQYF
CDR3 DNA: TGTGCCAGCACCCCGGGGGGAGGATACGAGCAGTACTTC

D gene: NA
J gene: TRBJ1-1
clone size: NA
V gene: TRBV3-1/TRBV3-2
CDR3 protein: CASSQQGRNTEAFF
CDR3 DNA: TGTGCCAGCAGCCAACAGGGTCGGAACACTGAAGCTTTCTTT

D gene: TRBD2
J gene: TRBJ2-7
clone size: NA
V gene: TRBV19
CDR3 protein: CASSIGAGEVYEQYF
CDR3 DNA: TGTGCCAGTAGTATAGGAGCGGGAGAGGTCTACGAGCAGTACTTC

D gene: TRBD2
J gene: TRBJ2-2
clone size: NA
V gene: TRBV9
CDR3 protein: CASSATSVGELFF
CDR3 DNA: TGTGCCAGCAGCGCCACTAGCGTCGGGGAGCTGTTTTTT

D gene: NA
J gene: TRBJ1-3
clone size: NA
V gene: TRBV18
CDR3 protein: CASSPQTGTGNTIYF
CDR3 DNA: TGTGCCAGCTCACCACAAACAGGGACTGGAAACACCATATATTTT

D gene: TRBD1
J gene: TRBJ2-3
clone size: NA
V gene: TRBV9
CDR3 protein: CASSVEQGAGDTQYF
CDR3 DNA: TGTGCCAGCAGCGTAGAGCAGGGGGCTGGAGATACGCAGTATTTT

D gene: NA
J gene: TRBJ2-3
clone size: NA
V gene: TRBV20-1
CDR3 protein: CSASLQGTDTQYF
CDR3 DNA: TGCAGTGCTAGTTTACAGGGCACAGATACGCAGTATTTT

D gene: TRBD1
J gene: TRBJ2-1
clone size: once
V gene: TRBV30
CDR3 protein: CAWSTGTDYRNEQFF
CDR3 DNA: TGTGCCTGGAGCACCGGGACAGACTATCGAAATGAGCAGTTCTTC

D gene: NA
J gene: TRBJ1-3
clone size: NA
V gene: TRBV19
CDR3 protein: CASSGRVTGNTIYF
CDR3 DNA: TGTGCCAGTAGTGGCAGGGTAACTGGAAACACCATATATTTT

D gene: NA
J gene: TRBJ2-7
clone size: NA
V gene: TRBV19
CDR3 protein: CASSGRRGSSYEQYF
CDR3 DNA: TGTGCCAGTAGTGGGCGTAGGGGGAGCTCCTACGAGCAGTACTTC

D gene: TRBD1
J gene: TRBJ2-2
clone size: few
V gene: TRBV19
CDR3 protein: CASSRQGLNTGELFF
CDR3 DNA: TGTGCCAGTAGTAGACAGGGCCTGAACACCGGGGAGCTGTTTTTT

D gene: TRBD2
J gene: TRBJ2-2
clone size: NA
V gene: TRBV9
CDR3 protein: CASSEGLEWTGELFF
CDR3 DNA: TGTGCCAGCAGCGAGGGACTAGAGTGGACCGGGGAGCTGTTTTTT

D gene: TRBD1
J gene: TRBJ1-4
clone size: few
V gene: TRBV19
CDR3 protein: CASSATGTVDEKLFF
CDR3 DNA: TGTGCCAGTAGTGCCACCGGGACAGTGGATGAAAAACTGTTTTTT

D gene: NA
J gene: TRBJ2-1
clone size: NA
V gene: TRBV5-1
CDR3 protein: CASSLEIGLAGNEQFF
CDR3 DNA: TGCGCCAGCAGCTTGGAAATAGGTCTAGCAGGAAATGAGCAGTTCTTC

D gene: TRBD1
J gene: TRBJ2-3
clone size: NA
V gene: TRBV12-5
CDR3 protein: CASGLVLGTGLYTQYF
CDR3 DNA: TGTGCTAGTGGTTTGGTACTTGGGACAGGGTTATATACGCAGTATTTT

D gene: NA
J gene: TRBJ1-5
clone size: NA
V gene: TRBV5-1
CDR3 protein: CASSLASGDQPQHF
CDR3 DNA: TGCGCCAGCAGCTTGGCGTCAGGGGATCAGCCCCAGCATTTT

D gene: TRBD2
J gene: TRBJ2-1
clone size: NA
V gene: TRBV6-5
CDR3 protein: CASNAGLAGNNEQFF
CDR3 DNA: TGTGCCAGCAATGCGGGACTAGCGGGAAACAATGAGCAGTTCTTC

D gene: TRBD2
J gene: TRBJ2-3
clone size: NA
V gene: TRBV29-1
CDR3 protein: CSVDDGRGTDTQYF
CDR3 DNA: TGCAGCGTTGATGACGGGAGGGGAACAGATACGCAGTATTTT

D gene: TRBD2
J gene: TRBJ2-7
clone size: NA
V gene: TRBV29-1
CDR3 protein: CSVYSPGLEYEQYF
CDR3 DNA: TGCAGCGTATATTCACCGGGACTAGAATACGAGCAGTACTTC

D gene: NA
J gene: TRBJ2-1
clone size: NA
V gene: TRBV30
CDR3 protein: CAWSVQMTGRDEQFF
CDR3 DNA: TGTGCCTGGAGTGTACAAATGACGGGAAGGGATGAGCAGTTCTTC

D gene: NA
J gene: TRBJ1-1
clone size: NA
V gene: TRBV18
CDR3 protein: CASSQGRGTEAFF
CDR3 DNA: TGTGCCAGCTCACAAGGGAGGGGAACTGAAGCTTTCTTT

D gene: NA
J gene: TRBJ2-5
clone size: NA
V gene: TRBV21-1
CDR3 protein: CASSKFWGTGGQETQYF
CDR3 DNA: TGTGCCAGCAGCAAATTTTGGGGGACAGGGGGACAAGAGACCCAGTACTTC

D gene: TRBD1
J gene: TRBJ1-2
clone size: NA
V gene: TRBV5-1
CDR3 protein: CASSHGQGVYGYTF
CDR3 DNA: TGCGCCAGCAGCCACGGACAGGGGGTGTATGGCTACACCTTC

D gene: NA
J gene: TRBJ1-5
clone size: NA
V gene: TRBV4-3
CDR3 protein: CASSQDAGSSNQPQHF
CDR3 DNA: TGCGCCAGCAGCCAAGACGCCGGGTCGAGCAATCAGCCCCAGCATTTT

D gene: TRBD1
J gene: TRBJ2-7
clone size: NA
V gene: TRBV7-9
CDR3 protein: CASSLDGTGRKVEQYF
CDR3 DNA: TGTGCCAGCAGCTTGGACGGGACAGGGCGAAAAGTCGAGCAGTACTTC

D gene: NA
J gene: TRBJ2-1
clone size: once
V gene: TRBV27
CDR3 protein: CASRFIEEYNEQFF
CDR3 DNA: TGTGCCAGCAGGTTTATAGAGGAGTACAATGAGCAGTTCTTC

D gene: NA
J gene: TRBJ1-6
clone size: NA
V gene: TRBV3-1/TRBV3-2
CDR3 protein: CASSQREEISPLHF
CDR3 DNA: TGTGCCAGCAGCCAGAGGGAGGAAATTTCACCCCTCCACTTT

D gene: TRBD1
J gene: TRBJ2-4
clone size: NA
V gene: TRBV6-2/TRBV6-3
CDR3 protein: CASSQDRGAKNIQYF
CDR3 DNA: TGTGCCAGCAGTCAGGACAGGGGTGCCAAAAACATTCAGTACTTC

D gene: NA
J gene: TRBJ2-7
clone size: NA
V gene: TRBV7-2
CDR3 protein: CASSLTAGEQYF
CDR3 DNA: TGTGCCAGCAGCCTCACGGCGGGCGAGCAGTACTTC

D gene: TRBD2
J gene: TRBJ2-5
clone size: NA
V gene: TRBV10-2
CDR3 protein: CASRRPGLSGGEETQYF
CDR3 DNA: TGCGCCAGCAGGAGACCCGGACTAAGCGGGGGGGAAGAGACCCAGTACTTC

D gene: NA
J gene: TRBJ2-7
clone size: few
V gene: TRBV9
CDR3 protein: CASSVGRKTYEQYF
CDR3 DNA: TGTGCCAGCAGCGTAGGCAGGAAGACCTACGAGCAGTACTTC

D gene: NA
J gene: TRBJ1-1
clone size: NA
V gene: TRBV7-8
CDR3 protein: CASSPLTGNTEAFF
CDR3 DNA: TGTGCCAGCAGCCCATTAACAGGGAACACTGAAGCTTTCTTT

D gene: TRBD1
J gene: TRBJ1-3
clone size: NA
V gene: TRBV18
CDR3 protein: CASSPSGTGGNTIYF
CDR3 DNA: TGTGCCAGCTCACCTTCCGGGACAGGGGGAAACACCATATATTTT

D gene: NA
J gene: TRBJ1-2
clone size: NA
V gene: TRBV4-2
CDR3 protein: CASSPDGTAGYTF
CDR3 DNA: TGTGCCAGCAGCCCTGACGGGACTGCAGGCTACACCTTC

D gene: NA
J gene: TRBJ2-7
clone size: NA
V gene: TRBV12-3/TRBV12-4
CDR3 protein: CASSLAARTAYF
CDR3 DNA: TGTGCCAGCAGTTTAGCGGCAAGGACAGCGTACTTC

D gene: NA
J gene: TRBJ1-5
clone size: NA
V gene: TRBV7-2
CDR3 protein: CASSYRAGNQPQHF
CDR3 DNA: TGTGCCAGCAGCTACAGGGCCGGCAATCAGCCCCAGCATTTT

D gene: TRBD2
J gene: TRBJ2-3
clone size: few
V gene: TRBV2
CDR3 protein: CASVGTSGSPDTQYF
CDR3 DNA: TGTGCCAGCGTCGGGACTAGCGGGAGTCCAGATACGCAGTATTTT

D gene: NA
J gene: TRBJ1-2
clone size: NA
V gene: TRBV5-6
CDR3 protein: CASTLGRVGYGYTF
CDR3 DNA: TGTGCCAGCACTCTGGGTCGGGTCGGATATGGCTACACCTTC

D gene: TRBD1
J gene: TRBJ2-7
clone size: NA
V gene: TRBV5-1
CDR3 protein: CASSQDREYEQYF
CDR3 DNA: TGCGCCAGCAGTCAGGACAGGGAGTACGAGCAGTACTTC

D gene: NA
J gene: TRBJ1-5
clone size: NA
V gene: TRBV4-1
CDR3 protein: CASSQDRGNSNQPQHF
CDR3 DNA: TGCGCCAGCAGCCAAGATCGGGGAAATAGCAATCAGCCCCAGCATTTT

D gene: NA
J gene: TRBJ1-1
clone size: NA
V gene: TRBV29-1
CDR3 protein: CSVARGSEAFF
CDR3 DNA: TGCAGCGTCGCTAGGGGGTCTGAAGCTTTCTTT

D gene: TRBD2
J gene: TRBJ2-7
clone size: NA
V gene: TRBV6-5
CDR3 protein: CASITPGGEQYF
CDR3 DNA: TGTGCCAGTATAACCCCGGGAGGGGAGCAGTACTTC

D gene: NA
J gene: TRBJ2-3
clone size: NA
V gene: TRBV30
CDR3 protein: CAWGRGRESDTQYF
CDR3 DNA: TGTGCCTGGGGGCGGGGGCGGGAGTCAGATACGCAGTATTTT

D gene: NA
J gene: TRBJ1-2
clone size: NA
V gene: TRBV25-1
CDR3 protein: CASKNEAGGYTF
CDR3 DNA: TGTGCCAGCAAGAATGAAGCGGGTGGCTACACCTTC